This T cell receptor (beta chain) emerged from a study of control samples from healthy donors and cancer patients. Assay: immunoSEQ multiplex PCR; the TCRdb copy retains only in-frame clones and omits some. The sample lists about 84,000 clones, 70% to 85% occurring once. The CDR3 extends over 13 amino acids. CDR1 and CDR2 from the germline V gene are SGHNT and YENEEA. Trimming pared 5 bases from V and 3 bases from J, leaving 8 bases between. The count of this clone is one. What was sequenced was PBMCs. This chain links TRBV11-3 with TRBJ2-1; no clear D gene. This TCR was recovered from a man between 60 and 75 years old with head and neck cancer. CDR3 protein: CASSARDYNEQFF. The CDR3 coding sequence is TGTGCCAGCAGCGCAAGGGACTACAATGAGCAGTTCTTC. Based on the CDR3 plus reference TRBV11-3 and TRBJ2-1, the full variable domain is EAGVVQSPRYKIIEKKQPVAFWCNPISGHNTLYWYLQNLGQGPELLIRYENEEAVDDSQLPKDRFSAERLKGVDSTLKIQPAELGDSAVYLCASSARDYNEQFFGPGTRLTVL.